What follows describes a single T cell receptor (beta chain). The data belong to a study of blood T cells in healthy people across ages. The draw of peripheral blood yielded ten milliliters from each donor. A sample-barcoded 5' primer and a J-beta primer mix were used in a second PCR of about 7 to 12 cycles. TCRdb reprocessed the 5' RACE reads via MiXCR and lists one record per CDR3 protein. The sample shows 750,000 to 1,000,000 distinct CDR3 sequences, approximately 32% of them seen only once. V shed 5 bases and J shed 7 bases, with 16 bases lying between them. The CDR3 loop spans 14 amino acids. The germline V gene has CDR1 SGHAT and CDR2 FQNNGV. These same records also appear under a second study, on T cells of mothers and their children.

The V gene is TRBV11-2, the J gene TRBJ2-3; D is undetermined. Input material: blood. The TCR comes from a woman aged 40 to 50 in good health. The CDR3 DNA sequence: TGTGCCAGCAGCCCACGCACGGAGCGCCATACGCAGTATTTT. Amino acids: CASSPRTERHTQYF. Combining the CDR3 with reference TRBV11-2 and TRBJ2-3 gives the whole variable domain EAGVAQSPRYKIIEKRQSVAFWCNPISGHATLYWYQQILGQGPKLLIQFQNNGVVDDSQLPKDRFSAERLKGVDSTLKIQPAKLEDSAVYLCASSPRTERHTQYFGPGTRLTVL.